The rows below give T cell receptor beta chains drawn from one sample of a study of CD4 T cells in relation to SARS-CoV-2 and coronaviruses. Profiling relied on immunoSEQ multiplex PCR, and the TCRdb table lists in-frame clones only, not all of them. The sample lists about 59,000 clones; more than 80% were seen once. Sequenced input: memory CD4+ T cells from PBMCs. Receptors originate from a human donor in good health. The conserved cysteine and the conserved F or W are not part of the CDR3 here.

V: TRBV6-5
CDR3: ASSLSGLSFHEQY

V: TRBV28
CDR3: ASSLSGAKNTEAF

V: TRBV5-1
CDR3: ASSPRGAGGPRGTDTQY

V: TRBV18
CDR3: ASSPFGGPSSYEQY

V: TRBV6-5
CDR3: ASSYGQDHYEQY

V: TRBV2
CDR3: ASIQGAKNIQY

V: TRBV7-6
CDR3: ASSLAQGQGGYT

V: TRBV28
CDR3: ASTVGTNIYEQY

V: TRBV28
CDR3: ASSTRGGPINEKLF

V: TRBV25-1
CDR3: ASSEWGQGYEQY

V: TRBV5-5
CDR3: ASSLDWGVAF

V: TRBV7-6
CDR3: ASSAVAGSGSREQY

V: TRBV12-3/TRBV12-4
CDR3: ASSFLGETQY

V: TRBV11-3
CDR3: ASSLPRSGSSTGELF

V: TRBV10-1
CDR3: ASSDTGYPLH

V: TRBV13
CDR3: ASSPGPGTYEQY

V: TRBV20-1
CDR3: SASNREKQY

V: TRBV30
CDR3: AWSVGNEQF

V: TRBV5-1
CDR3: ASSVGAGARDGYT

V: TRBV27
CDR3: ASSFVVNTEAF

V: TRBV20-1
CDR3: SASDPGLAGSGANVLT

V: TRBV6-2/TRBV6-3
CDR3: ASSSLVRGGRRAGANVLT

V: TRBV23-1
CDR3: ASSQSDRVSGNTIY

V: TRBV5-1
CDR3: ASSKHDRGGEETQY

V: TRBV6-5
CDR3: ASWTGNTEAF

V: TRBV10-3
CDR3: AIADVSPETQY

V: TRBV11-2
CDR3: ASSPLTFTGNTIY

V: TRBV27
CDR3: ASSRMEQETQY

V: TRBV24-1
CDR3: ATSDLLRPSGRDYYEQY

V: TRBV6-1
CDR3: ASKLGTGLGEQY

V: TRBV5-1
CDR3: ASRSQGRHLGEKLF

V: TRBV5-4
CDR3: ASSLGGGPSSYNEQF

V: TRBV5-1
CDR3: ASSLGISTNEKLF

V: TRBV7-6
CDR3: ASSLVGSGTDTQY

V: TRBV28
CDR3: ASTPSLTGIAEAF

V: TRBV6-5
CDR3: ASSSPGLGHYEQY

V: TRBV5-1
CDR3: ASSFGQGGDTQY

V: TRBV11-2
CDR3: ASSLDFWLPGQETQY

V: TRBV27
CDR3: ASSFLAGAYEQY

V: TRBV27
CDR3: ASHEGGGRAREQF